This is a list of T cell receptor beta chains from one sample in a study of blood T cell repertoires in COVID-19. Sequencing used immunoSEQ multiplex PCR; TCRdb keeps in-frame clones, though not all of them. Of about 320,000 clones listed, about 87% are singletons. Specimen: peripheral blood. These receptors were collected from a woman aged 30 to 39 with COVID-19, enrolled during active disease. Each CDR3 is given with its conserved first and last residue. A D gene is named only where the DNA matches it firmly. Clone size is given for some rows only: seen once, a few or many times, or a class if the clone is expanded.

D gene: NA; J gene: TRBJ1-1; V gene: TRBV11-2; clone size: NA; CDR3 DNA: TGTGCCAGCAGCTTAGGAGGGTTGAACACTGAAGCTTTCTTT; CDR3 protein: CASSLGGLNTEAFF
D gene: NA; J gene: TRBJ1-3; V gene: TRBV27; clone size: NA; CDR3 DNA: TGTGCCAGCAGTTTTAGTCCGGTAGCTGGAAACACCATATATTTT; CDR3 protein: CASSFSPVAGNTIYF
D gene: NA; J gene: TRBJ1-4; V gene: TRBV28; clone size: NA; CDR3 DNA: TGTGCCAGCAGTTTATTTGAAGGTAGCCGTAATGAAAAACTGTTTTTT; CDR3 protein: CASSLFEGSRNEKLFF
D gene: TRBD1; J gene: TRBJ2-7; V gene: TRBV5-6; clone size: few; CDR3 DNA: TGTGCCAGCAGCTGGACAGGGCCTTCCTACGAGCAGTACTTC; CDR3 protein: CASSWTGPSYEQYF
D gene: TRBD1; J gene: TRBJ1-2; V gene: TRBV2; clone size: NA; CDR3 DNA: TGTGCCAGCAGAGTCCCGGGACAGGGGAGGGACTATGGCTACACCTTC; CDR3 protein: CASRVPGQGRDYGYTF
D gene: NA; J gene: TRBJ2-2; V gene: TRBV9; clone size: NA; CDR3 DNA: TGTGCCAGCAGCGTAGCGTCAGGGAACGGGGAGCTGTTTTTT; CDR3 protein: CASSVASGNGELFF
D gene: NA; J gene: TRBJ1-2; V gene: TRBV4-3; clone size: NA; CDR3 DNA: TGCGCCAGCAGCCAAGCGGGGCAGGGGCTAAACTATGGCTACACCTTC; CDR3 protein: CASSQAGQGLNYGYTF
D gene: NA; J gene: TRBJ2-1; V gene: TRBV21-1; clone size: once; CDR3 DNA: TGTGCCAACTTCTCATTAAGGGGTGAGCAGTTCTTC; CDR3 protein: CANFSLRGEQFF
D gene: NA; J gene: TRBJ2-3; V gene: TRBV7-9; clone size: few; CDR3 DNA: TGTGCCAGCAGCTTAGTCTCTCCGGATACGCAGTATTTT; CDR3 protein: CASSLVSPDTQYF
D gene: TRBD1; J gene: TRBJ1-6; V gene: TRBV15; clone size: few; CDR3 DNA: TGTGCCACCAGCAGGGCTGGGACAGCCGTTTCACCCCTCCACTTT; CDR3 protein: CATSRAGTAVSPLHF
D gene: TRBD1; J gene: TRBJ2-7; V gene: TRBV3-1/TRBV3-2; clone size: NA; CDR3 DNA: TGTGCCAGCAGCTTGGACAGGGACTACGAGCAGTACTTC; CDR3 protein: CASSLDRDYEQYF
D gene: TRBD1; J gene: TRBJ2-3; V gene: TRBV6-4; clone size: NA; CDR3 DNA: TGTGCCAGCAGTGCCACAGGGGATGGGGGCACAGATACGCAGTATTTT; CDR3 protein: CASSATGDGGTDTQYF
D gene: NA; J gene: TRBJ1-1; V gene: TRBV6-2/TRBV6-3; clone size: NA; CDR3 DNA: TGTGCCAGCAGTTACCGGGGAGTCACTGAAGCTTTCTTT; CDR3 protein: CASSYRGVTEAFF
D gene: NA; J gene: TRBJ2-3; V gene: TRBV11-2; clone size: NA; CDR3 DNA: TGTGCCAGCAGCCTCCCCCCAGGCGATACGCAGTATTTT; CDR3 protein: CASSLPPGDTQYF
D gene: NA; J gene: TRBJ1-5; V gene: TRBV11-2; clone size: NA; CDR3 DNA: TGTGCCAGCAGTAGGACAGTCAATCAGCCCCAGCATTTT; CDR3 protein: CASSRTVNQPQHF
D gene: NA; J gene: TRBJ2-4; V gene: TRBV7-6; clone size: once; CDR3 DNA: TGTGCCAGCAGCTTAGGGCGGAAAAACATTCAGTACTTC; CDR3 protein: CASSLGRKNIQYF
D gene: TRBD1; J gene: TRBJ1-2; V gene: TRBV18; clone size: NA; CDR3 DNA: TGTGCCAGCTCACCGCAGGGGGCGAGTGGCTACACCTTC; CDR3 protein: CASSPQGASGYTF
D gene: TRBD1; J gene: TRBJ1-1; V gene: TRBV11-2; clone size: NA; CDR3 DNA: TGTGCCAGCAGCTTAGATCAGGACAGGGCCGGCACTGAAGCTTTCTTT; CDR3 protein: CASSLDQDRAGTEAFF
D gene: NA; J gene: TRBJ1-2; V gene: TRBV5-1; clone size: NA; CDR3 DNA: TGCGCCAGCAGCTTTACGGGAACGGGGGGCTACACCTTC; CDR3 protein: CASSFTGTGGYTF
D gene: TRBD2; J gene: TRBJ2-3; V gene: TRBV7-2; clone size: NA; CDR3 DNA: TGTGCCAGCAGAAGACTAGCGAGTAGCACAGATACGCAGTATTTT; CDR3 protein: CASRRLASSTDTQYF
D gene: TRBD1; J gene: TRBJ1-1; V gene: TRBV6-5; clone size: NA; CDR3 DNA: TGTGCCAGCAGTTACGGGACAGGGGACACTGAAGCTTTCTTT; CDR3 protein: CASSYGTGDTEAFF
D gene: NA; J gene: TRBJ2-1; V gene: TRBV6-4; clone size: few; CDR3 DNA: TGTGCCAGCAGTGACTCGTCGCTCTCGAGCTCCTACAATGAGCAGTTCTTC; CDR3 protein: CASSDSSLSSSYNEQFF
D gene: NA; J gene: TRBJ1-1; V gene: TRBV6-6; clone size: once; CDR3 DNA: TGTGCCAGCAGCCTCATAGGACAGTACGCTTTCTTT; CDR3 protein: CASSLIGQYAFF
D gene: NA; J gene: TRBJ2-5; V gene: TRBV5-1; clone size: NA; CDR3 DNA: TGCGCCAGCAGCTTGGGCGCAGGAGAGGGCCAAGAGACCCAGTACTTC; CDR3 protein: CASSLGAGEGQETQYF
D gene: NA; J gene: TRBJ1-2; V gene: TRBV5-4; clone size: NA; CDR3 DNA: TGTGCCAGCAGCCAGGACAGTATCGGCTACACCTTC; CDR3 protein: CASSQDSIGYTF
D gene: NA; J gene: TRBJ2-2; V gene: TRBV2; clone size: NA; CDR3 DNA: TGTGCCAGCAGTGAAGTAAGTCCCCGGGTGAACACCGGGGAGCTGTTTTTT; CDR3 protein: CASSEVSPRVNTGELFF
D gene: TRBD1; J gene: TRBJ1-2; V gene: TRBV7-9; clone size: NA; CDR3 DNA: TGTGCCAGCAGCTTTGCCGGGACAGCGTATGGCTACACCTTC; CDR3 protein: CASSFAGTAYGYTF
D gene: TRBD1; J gene: TRBJ1-5; V gene: TRBV27; clone size: NA; CDR3 DNA: TGTGCCAGCAGTTTAGAGTTCGGGACAGGGGACAGGGTGAAGCATAGCAATCAGCCCCAGCATTTT; CDR3 protein: CASSLEFGTGDRVKHSNQPQHF
D gene: TRBD1; J gene: TRBJ1-6; V gene: TRBV28; clone size: NA; CDR3 DNA: TGTGCCAGCAGTTTGGCAGGGGGTTTTAATTCACCCCTCCACTTT; CDR3 protein: CASSLAGGFNSPLHF
D gene: TRBD1; J gene: TRBJ2-2; V gene: TRBV15; clone size: NA; CDR3 DNA: TGTGCCACCAGCGGGGAACAGGGGATCTCCGGGGAGCTGTTTTTT; CDR3 protein: CATSGEQGISGELFF
D gene: NA; J gene: TRBJ1-2; V gene: TRBV2; clone size: NA; CDR3 DNA: TGTGCCAGCAGTGGACTACAGATGTCTAACTATGGCTACACCTTC; CDR3 protein: CASSGLQMSNYGYTF
D gene: NA; J gene: TRBJ1-2; V gene: TRBV19; clone size: NA; CDR3 DNA: TGTGCCAGTAGCCCCAGAGGGGGTGTGAGGGGTCAAGCCTATGGCTACACCTTC; CDR3 protein: CASSPRGGVRGQAYGYTF
D gene: TRBD2; J gene: TRBJ2-3; V gene: TRBV6-2/TRBV6-3; clone size: NA; CDR3 DNA: TGTGCCAGCAGTTACTTGGCGGGGGGGCCAATAGATACGCAGTATTTT; CDR3 protein: CASSYLAGGPIDTQYF
D gene: TRBD1; J gene: TRBJ1-6; V gene: TRBV12-3/TRBV12-4; clone size: NA; CDR3 DNA: TGTGCCAGCAGTACAGGGGGCATTCCCCTCCACTTT; CDR3 protein: CASSTGGIPLHF
D gene: TRBD1; J gene: TRBJ2-2; V gene: TRBV6-4; clone size: NA; CDR3 DNA: TGTGCCGGCAGTGACGGGACAGGGGGCACCGGGGAGCTGTTTTTT; CDR3 protein: CAGSDGTGGTGELFF
D gene: NA; J gene: TRBJ2-7; V gene: TRBV5-1; clone size: NA; CDR3 DNA: TGCGCCAGCAGCTCGCCGGAGGACGGCTTATACGAGCAGTACTTC; CDR3 protein: CASSSPEDGLYEQYF
D gene: NA; J gene: TRBJ1-2; V gene: TRBV5-5; clone size: NA; CDR3 DNA: TGTGCCAGCGGCGCCCTAACCCCAGAGAGGAATGGCTACACCTTC; CDR3 protein: CASGALTPERNGYTF
D gene: NA; J gene: TRBJ2-7; V gene: TRBV4-1; clone size: NA; CDR3 DNA: TGCGCCAGCAGCCAAGAGGACCGGGGGTACGAGCAGTACTTC; CDR3 protein: CASSQEDRGYEQYF
D gene: TRBD1; J gene: TRBJ1-1; V gene: TRBV28; clone size: few; CDR3 DNA: TGTGGCTCGTCTTACAGGGGGACGAAAGCTTTCTTT; CDR3 protein: CGSSYRGTKAFF
D gene: TRBD2; J gene: TRBJ2-5; V gene: TRBV7-8; clone size: NA; CDR3 DNA: TGTGCCAGCAGCTCCTTGGGACTAGCGGGACAAGAGACCCAGTACTTC; CDR3 protein: CASSSLGLAGQETQYF
D gene: TRBD1; J gene: TRBJ1-2; V gene: TRBV28; clone size: NA; CDR3 DNA: TGTGCCAGCAACCGGGGACAGGGAGATGGCTACACCTTC; CDR3 protein: CASNRGQGDGYTF
D gene: TRBD2; J gene: TRBJ2-3; V gene: TRBV7-2; clone size: NA; CDR3 DNA: TGTGCCAGCAGCCTAGCGGGGGCCTTACCCACAGATACGCAGTATTTT; CDR3 protein: CASSLAGALPTDTQYF